This T cell receptor (beta chain) was retrieved from a study of human T cells and chemical hapten exposure. Turning to the study itself: Patients, largely female, had alopecia areata, totalis or universalis.

The CDR3 runs 12 residues. CDR1 is MNHNY, CDR2 SVGAGI, per germline (reference sequence). Time point of the sample: patch test 1, 2 weeks after DPC sensitization. The treatment was: therapeutic diphenylcyclopropenone sensitization with weekly scalp DPC. This clonotype was observed at least ten times. The junction departs from the called germline gene at one end, perhaps through a read error. A single record per CDR3 protein comes from TCRdb applying MiXCR to the RACE reads. The repertoire holds about 82,000 distinct CDR3 sequences, with around a tenth as singletons. This chain uses TRBV6-6 with TRBJ2-1; D gene ambiguous. The source is a woman between 45 and 65 years old with alopecia areata. Some clones in this sample may be carry-over from other donors' samples. The sequences come from whole blood, collected in connection with sensitization to the hapten diphenylcyclopropenone (DPC). The CDR3, as DNA: TGTGCCAGCAGTTACTCGTACACTGAGCAGTTCTTC. It encodes CASSYSYTEQFF.